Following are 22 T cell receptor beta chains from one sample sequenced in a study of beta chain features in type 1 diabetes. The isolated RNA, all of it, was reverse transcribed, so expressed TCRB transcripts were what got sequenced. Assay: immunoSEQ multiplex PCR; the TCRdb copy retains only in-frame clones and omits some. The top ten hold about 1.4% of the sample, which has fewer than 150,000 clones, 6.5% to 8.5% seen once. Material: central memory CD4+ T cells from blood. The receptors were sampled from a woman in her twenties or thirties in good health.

The CDR3 spells CASSSRAEAFF. The CDR3 nucleotides read TGTGCCAGCAGTTCCAGGGCTGAAGCTTTCTTT. The chain employs TRBV28 and TRBJ1-1; possible D gene TRBD1, 5 bases. This CDR3 contains 11 residues. V was clipped by 4 bases and J by 6 bases, with 6 bases between them. The germline gives CDR1 MDHEN, CDR2 SYDVKM.

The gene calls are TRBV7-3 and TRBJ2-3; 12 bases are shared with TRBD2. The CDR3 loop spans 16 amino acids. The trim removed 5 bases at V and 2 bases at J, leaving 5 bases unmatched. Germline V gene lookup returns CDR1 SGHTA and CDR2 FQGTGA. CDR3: CASSPRLAGATDTQYF. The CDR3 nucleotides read TGTGCCAGCAGCCCCCGACTAGCGGGAGCCACAGATACGCAGTATTTT.

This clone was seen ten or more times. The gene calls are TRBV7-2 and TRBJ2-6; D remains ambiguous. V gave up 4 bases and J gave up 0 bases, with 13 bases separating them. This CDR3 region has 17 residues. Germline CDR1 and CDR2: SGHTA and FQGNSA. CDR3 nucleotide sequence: TGTGCCAGCAGCTCCCGAGGCATCCGCTCTGGGGCCAACGTCCTGACTTTC. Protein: CASSSRGIRSGANVLTF.

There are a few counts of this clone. CDR3 sequence: CASHDRDQNTEAFF. CDR3 sequence (DNA): TGTGCCAGTCACGACCGGGATCAGAACACTGAAGCTTTCTTT. The V call is TRBV19, the J call TRBJ1-1; D gene uncertain. The V and J ends lost 8 bases and 1 base respectively, with 14 bases between them. Germline V lookup: CDR1 LNHDA, CDR2 SQIVND (reference sequence). The CDR3 contains 14 residues.

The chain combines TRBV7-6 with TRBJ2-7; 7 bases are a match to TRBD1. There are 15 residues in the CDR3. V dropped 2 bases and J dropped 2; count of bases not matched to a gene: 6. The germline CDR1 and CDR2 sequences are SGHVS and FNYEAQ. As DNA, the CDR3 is TGTGCCAGCAGCTTATTCGGGACAGATGCCTACGAGCAGTACTTC. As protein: CASSLFGTDAYEQYF. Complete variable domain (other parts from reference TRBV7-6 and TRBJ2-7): GAGVSQSPRYKVTKRGQDVALRCDPISGHVSLYWYRQALGQGPEFLTYFNYEAQQDKSGLPNDRFSAERPEGSISTLTIQRTEQRDSAMYRCASSLFGTDAYEQYFGPGTRLTVT.

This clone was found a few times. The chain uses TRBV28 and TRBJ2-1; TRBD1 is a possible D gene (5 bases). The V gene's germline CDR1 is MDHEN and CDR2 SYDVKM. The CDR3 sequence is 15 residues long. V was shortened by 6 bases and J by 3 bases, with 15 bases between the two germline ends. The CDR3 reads CASRGVGVLYNEQFF. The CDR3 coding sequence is TGTGCCAGCAGGGGTGTAGGGGTGCTCTACAATGAGCAGTTCTTC.

The CDR3 here is CASSSNPGDLTF. The CDR3 region has the DNA TGTGCCAGCAGCTCAAATCCCGGGGACCTGACTTTC. V gene TRBV7-9 combines with J gene TRBJ2-6, with D tentatively TRBD2 (5 bases). Germline V gene sequence: CDR1 SEHNR, CDR2 FQNEAQ (reference sequence). Between the trimmed V and J ends, which lost 4 bases and 15 bases, there was a span of 13 bases. CDR3 size: 12 residues. The full variable domain, rest sourced from reference TRBV7-9 and TRBJ2-6, is DTGVSQNPRHKITKRGQNVTFRCDPISEHNRLYWYRQTLGQGPEFLTYFQNEAQLEKSRLLSDRFSAERPKGSFSTLEIQRTEQGDSAMYLCASSSNPGDLTFGAGSRLTVL.

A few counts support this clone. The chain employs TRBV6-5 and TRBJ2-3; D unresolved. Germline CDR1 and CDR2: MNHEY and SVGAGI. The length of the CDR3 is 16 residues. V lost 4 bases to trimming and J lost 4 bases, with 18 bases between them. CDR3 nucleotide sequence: TGTGCCAGCAGTTCCCTTACTGCCAACGATGCAGATACGCAGTATTTT. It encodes CASSSLTANDADTQYF.

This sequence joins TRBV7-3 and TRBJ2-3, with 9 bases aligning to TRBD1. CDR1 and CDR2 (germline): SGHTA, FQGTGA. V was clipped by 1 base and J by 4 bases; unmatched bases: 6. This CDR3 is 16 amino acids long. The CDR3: CASSLNGQGTADTQYF. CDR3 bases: TGTGCCAGCAGCTTAAACGGACAGGGGACGGCAGATACGCAGTATTTT.

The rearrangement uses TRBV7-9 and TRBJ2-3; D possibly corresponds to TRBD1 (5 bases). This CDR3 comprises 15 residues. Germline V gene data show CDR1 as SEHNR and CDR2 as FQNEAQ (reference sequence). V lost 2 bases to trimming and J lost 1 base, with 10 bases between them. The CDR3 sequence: CASSLNQGGTDTQYF. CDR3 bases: TGTGCCAGCAGCTTAAATCAGGGTGGCACAGATACGCAGTATTTT.

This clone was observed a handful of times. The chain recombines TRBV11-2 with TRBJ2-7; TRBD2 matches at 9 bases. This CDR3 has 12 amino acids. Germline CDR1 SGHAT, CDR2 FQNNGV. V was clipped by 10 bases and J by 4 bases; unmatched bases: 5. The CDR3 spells CATGLAGYEQYF. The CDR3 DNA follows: TGTGCCACGGGGCTAGCGGGGTACGAGCAGTACTTC.

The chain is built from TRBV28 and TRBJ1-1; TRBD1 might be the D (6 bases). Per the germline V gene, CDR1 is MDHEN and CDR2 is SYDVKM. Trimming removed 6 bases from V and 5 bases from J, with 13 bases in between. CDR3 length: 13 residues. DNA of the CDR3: TGTGCCAGCAGCTCAGCTCAGGGGACTGAAGCTTTCTTT. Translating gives CASSSAQGTEAFF.

The DNA for the CDR3 is TGTGCCAGCAGTTCAGACAGGGCGGTACAGTTCTTC. Amino acid sequence: CASSSDRAVQFF. The chain employs TRBV6-6 and TRBJ2-1, with 7 bases identical to TRBD1. Germline assignment: CDR1 MNHNY and CDR2 SVGAGI (reference sequence). The J segment lost 13 bases and the V segment lost 4 bases, leaving 7 bases of the junction unmatched. There are 12 residues in the CDR3.

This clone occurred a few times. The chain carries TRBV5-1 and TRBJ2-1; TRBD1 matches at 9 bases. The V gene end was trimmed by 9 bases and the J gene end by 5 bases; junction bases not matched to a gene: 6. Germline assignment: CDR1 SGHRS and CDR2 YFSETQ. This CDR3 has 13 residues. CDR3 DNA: TGCGCCACCAGGGACAGGGTAAACAATGAGCAGTTCTTC. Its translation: CATRDRVNNEQFF.

CDR3 nucleotide sequence: TGTGCCAGCAGCAAAAATCCGACCCTACGCGGGGGCGAGCAGTACTTC. As protein: CASSKNPTLRGGEQYF. The chain recombines TRBV7-9 with TRBJ2-7; 7 bases are a match to TRBD2. V gave up 5 bases and J gave up 6 bases; unmatched junction bases: 16. Germline assignment: CDR1 SEHNR and CDR2 FQNEAQ (reference sequence). The length of the CDR3 is 16 residues. The whole variable domain, remainder taken from reference TRBV7-9 and TRBJ2-7, is DTGVSQNPRHKITKRGQNVTFRCDPISEHNRLYWYRQTLGQGPEFLTYFQNEAQLEKSRLLSDRFSAERPKGSFSTLEIQRTEQGDSAMYLCASSKNPTLRGGEQYFGPGTRLTVT.

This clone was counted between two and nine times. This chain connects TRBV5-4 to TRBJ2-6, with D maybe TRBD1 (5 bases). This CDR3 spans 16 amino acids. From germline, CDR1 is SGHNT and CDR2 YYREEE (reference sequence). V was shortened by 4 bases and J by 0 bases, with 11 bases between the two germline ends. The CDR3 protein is CASSHPRVSGANVLTF. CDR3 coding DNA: TGTGCCAGCAGCCACCCCAGGGTCTCTGGGGCCAACGTCCTGACTTTC.

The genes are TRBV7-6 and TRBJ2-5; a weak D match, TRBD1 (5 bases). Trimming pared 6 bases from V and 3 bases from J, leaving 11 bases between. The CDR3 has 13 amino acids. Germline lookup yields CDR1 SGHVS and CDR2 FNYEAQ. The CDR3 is CASRATGEETQYF. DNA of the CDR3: TGTGCCAGCAGGGCTACAGGAGAAGAGACCCAGTACTTC.

The CDR3: CASSLAGAMISYNEQFF. As DNA, the CDR3 is TGTGCCAGCAGCTTGGCGGGAGCGATGATCTCCTACAATGAGCAGTTCTTC. The V call is TRBV5-4, the J call TRBJ2-1; perhaps TRBD2 as D (6 bases). The length of the CDR3 is 17 residues. V was shortened by 0 bases and J by 0 bases, with 13 bases between the two germline ends. Per the germline V gene, CDR1 is SGHNT and CDR2 is YYREEE (reference sequence).

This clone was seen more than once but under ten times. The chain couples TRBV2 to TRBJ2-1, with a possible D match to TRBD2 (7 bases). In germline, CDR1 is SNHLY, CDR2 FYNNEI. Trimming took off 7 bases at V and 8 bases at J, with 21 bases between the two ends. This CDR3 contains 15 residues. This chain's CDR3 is CASTVGGGLFDEQFF. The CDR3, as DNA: TGTGCCAGCACCGTAGGGGGAGGGTTGTTCGATGAGCAGTTCTTC. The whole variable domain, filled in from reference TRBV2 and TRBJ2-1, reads EPEVTQTPSHQVTQMGQEVILRCVPISNHLYFYWYRQILGQKVEFLVSFYNNEISEKSEIFDDQFSVERPDGSNFTLKIRSTKLEDSAMYFCASTVGGGLFDEQFFGPGTRLTVL.

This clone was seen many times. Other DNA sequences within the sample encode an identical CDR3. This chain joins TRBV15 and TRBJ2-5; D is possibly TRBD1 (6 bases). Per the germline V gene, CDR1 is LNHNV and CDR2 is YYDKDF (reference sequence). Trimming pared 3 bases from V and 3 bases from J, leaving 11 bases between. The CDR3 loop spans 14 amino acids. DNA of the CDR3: TGTGCCACCAGCAGGGTGGACAGAAAAGAGACCCAGTACTTC. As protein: CATSRVDRKETQYF.

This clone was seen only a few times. CDR3 in DNA: TGTGCCATCAGTGACGAGGGAAACTATGGCTACACCTTC. Amino acids: CAISDEGNYGYTF. The chain links TRBV10-3 to TRBJ1-2; D unresolved. V was cut by 3 bases and J by 2 bases, with 7 bases left in between. Germline CDR1 is ENHRY and CDR2 is SYGVKD. CDR3 length equals 13 residues.

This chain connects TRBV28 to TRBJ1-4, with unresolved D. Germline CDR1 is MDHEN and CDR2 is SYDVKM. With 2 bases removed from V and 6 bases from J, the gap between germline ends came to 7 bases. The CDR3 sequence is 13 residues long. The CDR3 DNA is TGTGCCAGCAGTTTAGGGAGGGATGAAAAACTGTTTTTT. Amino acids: CASSLGRDEKLFF.